This TCR beta chain is from a study of shared clonotypes between healthy human individuals. For the study at large: Donor composition was a couple of women and a few men, aged 18 to 49. Broader study findings: The expectation was that sequencing depth would affect clonotype sharing among donors. Among non-shared clonotypes, generation probabilities were lower than among those shared by all four donors. Richness estimates generally favored naive over memory subsets.

Concerning this clone itself: Its cognate antigen is unknown.

Sequencing used immunoSEQ multiplex PCR; TCRdb keeps in-frame clones, though not all of them. The sample has 2 million to 2.5 million clones, 85% to 95% seen once. Naivety among CD8 cells was defined by CD45RO negativity and positive CCR7 selection, thereby excluding terminally differentiated effector memory CD45RA+ cells. The length of the CDR3 is 13 residues. Per the germline V gene, CDR1 is SGHTS and CDR2 is YDEGEE. The V segment lost 5 bases and the J segment 2 bases; nucleotides outside the gene matches: 3. The receptor was isolated from a man younger than 35 in good health. Some clones in this sample may be carry-over from other donors' samples. The sequenced material came from naive CD8+ T cells from PBMCs. The chain carries TRBV5-8 and TRBJ2-7; 8 bases are shared with TRBD1. CDR3 sequence: CASSQGATYEQYF. DNA for the CDR3: TGTGCCAGCAGTCAGGGGGCAACCTACGAGCAGTACTTC. Supplemented by reference TRBV5-8 and TRBJ2-7, the full variable domain reads EAGVTQSPTHLIKTRGQQATLRCSPISGHTSVYWYQQALGLGLQFLLWYDEGEERNRGNFPPRFSGRQFPNYSSELNVNALELEDSALYLCASSQGATYEQYFGPGTRLTVT.